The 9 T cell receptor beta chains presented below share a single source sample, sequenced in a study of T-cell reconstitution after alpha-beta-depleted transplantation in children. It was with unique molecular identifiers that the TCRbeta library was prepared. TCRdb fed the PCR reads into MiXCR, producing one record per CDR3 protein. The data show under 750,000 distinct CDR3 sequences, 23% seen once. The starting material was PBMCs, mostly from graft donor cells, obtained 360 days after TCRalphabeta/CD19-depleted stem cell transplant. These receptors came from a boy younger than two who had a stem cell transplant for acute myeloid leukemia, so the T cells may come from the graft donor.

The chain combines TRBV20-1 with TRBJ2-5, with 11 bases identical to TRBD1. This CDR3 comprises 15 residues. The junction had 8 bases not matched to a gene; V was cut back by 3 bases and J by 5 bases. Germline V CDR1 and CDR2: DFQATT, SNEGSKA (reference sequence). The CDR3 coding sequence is TGCAGTGCTAGTAGGACAGGGGGCGCGTGGGAGACCCAGTACTTC. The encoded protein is CSASRTGGAWETQYF.

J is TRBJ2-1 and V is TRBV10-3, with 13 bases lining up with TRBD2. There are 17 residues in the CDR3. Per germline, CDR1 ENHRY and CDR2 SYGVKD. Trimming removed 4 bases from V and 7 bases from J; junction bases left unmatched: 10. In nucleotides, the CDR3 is TGTGCCATCAGTGGCTACTCCACTAGCGGGGGGGCGAATGAGCAGTTCTTC. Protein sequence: CAISGYSTSGGANEQFF.

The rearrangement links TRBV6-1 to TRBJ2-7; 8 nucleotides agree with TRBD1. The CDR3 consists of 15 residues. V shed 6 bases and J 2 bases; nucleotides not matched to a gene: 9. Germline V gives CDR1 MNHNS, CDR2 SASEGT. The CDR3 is CASSQGGGQAYEQYV. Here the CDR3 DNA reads TGTGCCAGCAGCCAAGGAGGGGGACAGGCCTACGAGCAGTACGTC.

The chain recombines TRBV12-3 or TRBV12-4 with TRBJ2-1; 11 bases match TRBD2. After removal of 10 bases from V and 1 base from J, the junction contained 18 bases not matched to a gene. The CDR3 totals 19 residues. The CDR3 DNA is TGTGCCATCACCCCGATTCTAGCGGGGGGCCCATGGTCCTACAATGAGCAGTTCTTC. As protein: CAITPILAGGPWSYNEQFF.

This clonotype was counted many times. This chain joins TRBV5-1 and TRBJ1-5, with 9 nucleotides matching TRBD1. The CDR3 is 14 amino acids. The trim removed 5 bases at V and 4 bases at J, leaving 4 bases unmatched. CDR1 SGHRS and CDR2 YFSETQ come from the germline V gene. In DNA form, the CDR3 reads TGCGCCAGCAGTCCCGGGACAGGGAATCAGCCCCAGCATTTT. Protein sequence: CASSPGTGNQPQHF.

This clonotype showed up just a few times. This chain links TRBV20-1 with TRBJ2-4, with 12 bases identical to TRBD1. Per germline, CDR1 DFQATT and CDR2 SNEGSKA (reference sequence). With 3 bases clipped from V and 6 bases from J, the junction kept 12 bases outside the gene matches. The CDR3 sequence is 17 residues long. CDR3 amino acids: CSASHGDRGLARNIQYF. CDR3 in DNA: TGCAGTGCTAGCCACGGGGACAGGGGGCTGGCACGAAACATTCAGTACTTC.

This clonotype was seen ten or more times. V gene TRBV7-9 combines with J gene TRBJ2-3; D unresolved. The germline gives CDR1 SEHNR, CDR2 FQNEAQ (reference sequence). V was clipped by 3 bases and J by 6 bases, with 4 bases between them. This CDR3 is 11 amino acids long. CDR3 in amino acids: CASSFVDTQYF. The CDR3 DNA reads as TGTGCCAGCAGCTTTGTGGATACGCAGTATTTT.

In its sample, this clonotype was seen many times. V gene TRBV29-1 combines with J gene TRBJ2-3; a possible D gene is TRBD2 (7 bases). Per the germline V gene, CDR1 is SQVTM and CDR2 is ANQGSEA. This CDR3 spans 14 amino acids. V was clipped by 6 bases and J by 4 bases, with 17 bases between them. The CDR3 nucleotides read TGCAGCGTGGGGGAGGGGGGACCGTCAGATACGCAGTATTTT. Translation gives CSVGEGGPSDTQYF.

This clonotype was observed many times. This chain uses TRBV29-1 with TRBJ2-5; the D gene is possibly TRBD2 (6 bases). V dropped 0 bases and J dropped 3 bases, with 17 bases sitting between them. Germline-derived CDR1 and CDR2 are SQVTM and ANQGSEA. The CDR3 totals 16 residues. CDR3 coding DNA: TGCAGCGTTGAAGACTTGTTTATTGGCGGGGAAGAGACCCAGTACTTC. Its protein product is CSVEDLFIGGEETQYF.